Below are 10 T cell receptor beta chains sequenced from a single sample in a study of control samples from healthy donors and cancer patients. The data were produced by immunoSEQ multiplex PCR, yet TCRdb's version contains in-frame clones alone and is incomplete. In all, the sample yields roughly 190,000 clones. Material: blood. These receptors originate from a woman in her 30s in good health.

The chain employs TRBV6-5 and TRBJ1-5, with TRBD1 matching 10 bases. The length of the CDR3 is 14 residues. V was pared by 4 bases and J by 4 bases, with 1 base of the junction left unmatched. Germline V gene lookup returns CDR1 MNHEY and CDR2 SVGAGI. The CDR3 spells CASSWDRGNQPQHF. The CDR3 coding sequence is TGTGCCAGCAGTTGGGACAGGGGAAATCAGCCCCAGCATTTT.

V is TRBV6-1 and J is TRBJ2-7; D is ambiguous. Trimming pared 2 bases from V and 2 bases from J, leaving 10 bases between. Germline-derived CDR1 and CDR2 are MNHNS and SASEGT. The CDR3 spans 14 residues. The CDR3 region has the DNA TGTGCCAGCAGTGAACGTGAACAAACCTACGAGCAGTACTTC. Translation: CASSEREQTYEQYF.

The chain uses TRBV16 and TRBJ2-7, with D possibly TRBD1 on 5 matching bases. Between the trimmed V and J ends, which lost 4 bases and 6 bases, there was a span of 7 bases. The CDR3 is 11 amino acids. The germline gives CDR1 KGHSY, CDR2 FQNENV. The CDR3 loop reads CASSPGSEQYF. CDR3 bases: TGTGCCAGCAGCCCAGGGTCCGAGCAGTACTTC.

This chain links TRBV10-2 with TRBJ1-6, with 7 bases matching TRBD1. Germline V gene sequence: CDR1 WSHSY, CDR2 SAAADI. This CDR3 is built from 12 residues. V lost 7 bases to trimming and J lost 7 bases; unmatched junction nucleotides: 1. The CDR3 protein is CASKTGNSPLHF. CDR3 DNA sequence: TGCGCCAGCAAGACAGGGAATTCACCCCTCCACTTT.

This chain uses TRBV7-3 with TRBJ1-2, with 9 bases that match TRBD1. V trimming: 5 bases; J trimming: 2 bases; junction bases outside the gene matches: 6. This CDR3 is 15 amino acids long. CDR1 is SGHTA and CDR2 is FQGTGA in the germline V gene. The CDR3 protein is CASSPGTGNNYGYTF. The DNA for the CDR3 is TGTGCCAGCAGCCCCGGGACAGGGAACAACTATGGCTACACCTTC.

This chain connects TRBV6-1 to TRBJ1-1; maybe TRBD1 (6 bases). Germline assignment: CDR1 MNHNS and CDR2 SASEGT. V was clipped by 2 bases and J by 4 bases, with 11 bases between them. This CDR3 spans 14 amino acids. CDR3: CASSELARGTEAFF. The CDR3 region has the DNA TGTGCCAGCAGTGAACTCGCCAGGGGCACTGAAGCTTTCTTT.

The chain is built from TRBV3-1 (or the pseudogene TRBV3-2) and TRBJ2-3; D gene ambiguous. Deletions cut 2 bases from V and 0 bases from J, with 6 bases between. Germline-derived CDR1 and CDR2 are LGHDT and YNNKEL (reference sequence). This CDR3 is built from 14 residues. In DNA form, the CDR3 reads TGTGCCAGCAGCCAAACAAGTAGCACAGATACGCAGTATTTT. Its protein product is CASSQTSSTDTQYF.

The chain is built from TRBV5-5 and TRBJ1-6; D remains ambiguous. Per the germline V gene, CDR1 is SGHKS and CDR2 is YYEKEE (reference sequence). CDR3 length: 15 amino acids. Trimming stripped 4 bases from V and 0 bases from J, with 8 bases between. CDR3 in amino acids: CASSVASSYNSPLHF. CDR3 nucleotide sequence: TGTGCCAGCAGCGTAGCTAGCTCCTATAATTCACCCCTCCACTTT.

The CDR3 loop reads CASSQEDRVYEQYF. DNA for the CDR3: TGCGCCAGCAGCCAAGAAGACAGGGTCTACGAGCAGTACTTC. J is TRBJ2-7 and V is TRBV4-1; 7 nucleotides align to TRBD1. V lost 0 bases, J lost 3 bases, and 2 bases stayed unmatched. The V gene's germline CDR1 is MGHRA and CDR2 YSYEKL. CDR3 size: 14 residues.

The V gene is TRBV10-3, the J gene TRBJ1-1, with D tentatively TRBD1 (5 bases). V dropped 8 bases and J dropped 1 base, with 5 bases sitting between them. The CDR3 consists of 11 residues. In germline, CDR1 is ENHRY, CDR2 SYGVKD. CDR3 in amino acids: CAIQGNTEAFF. In DNA form, the CDR3 reads TGTGCCATCCAGGGGAACACTGAAGCTTTCTTT.